This TCR beta chain came from a study of T cell responses to AZD1222 COVID-19 vaccine. Study-wide background: Pooling of second doses given at about 4 or about 12 weeks was done.

Trimming cost V 6 bases and J 3 bases, with 12 bases left between them. The CDR3 covers 14 residues. The germline V gene encodes CDR1 MNHEY and CDR2 SVGEGT. Notes on this clone: Its antigen is still unknown.

Points from the study as a whole: Donors skewed white British and female; clonal diversity was possibly underestimated. Distributed over spike, vaccine-associated CD4 TCRs predominated at 160-218 and 743-854. Variant regions that are unmutated are reportedly the target of nearly half of spike-specific TCRs.

TCRdb's table, derived via immunoSEQ multiplex PCR, lists solely in-frame clones and lacks some. This table has about 130,000 clones, 85% to 95% appearing once. This clonotype originated in an adult in good health. J is TRBJ2-1 and V is TRBV6-2 or TRBV6-3; unclear D gene. The sample in question was peripheral blood, obtained on day 0 of AZD1222 vaccination. The CDR3 nucleotides are TGTGCCAGCAGCGATACTACCAGCTACAATGAGCAGTTCTTC. Its translation is CASSDTTSYNEQFF.